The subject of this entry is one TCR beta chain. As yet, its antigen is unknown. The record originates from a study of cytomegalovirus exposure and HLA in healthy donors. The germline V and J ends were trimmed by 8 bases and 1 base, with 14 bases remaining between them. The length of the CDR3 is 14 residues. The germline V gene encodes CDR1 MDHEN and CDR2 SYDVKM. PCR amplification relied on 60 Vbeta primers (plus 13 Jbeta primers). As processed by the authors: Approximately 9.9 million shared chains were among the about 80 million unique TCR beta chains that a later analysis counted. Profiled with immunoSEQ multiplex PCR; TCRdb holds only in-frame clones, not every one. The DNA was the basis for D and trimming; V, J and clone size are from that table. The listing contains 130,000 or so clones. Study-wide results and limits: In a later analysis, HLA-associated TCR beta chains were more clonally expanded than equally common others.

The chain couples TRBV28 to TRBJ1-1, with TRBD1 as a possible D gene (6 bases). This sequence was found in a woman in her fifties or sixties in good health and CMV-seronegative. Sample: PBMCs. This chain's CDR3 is CASGTYESNTEAFF. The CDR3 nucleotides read TGTGCCAGCGGGACATATGAGTCGAACACTGAAGCTTTCTTT. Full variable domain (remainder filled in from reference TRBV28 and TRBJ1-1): DVKVTQSSRYLVKRTGEKVFLECVQDMDHENMFWYRQDPGLGLRLIYFSYDVKMKEKGDIPEGYSVSREKKERFSLILESASTNQTSMYLCASGTYESNTEAFFGQGTRLTVV.